Each of the 8 T cell receptor beta chains below was sequenced from the same sample in a study of blood T cell repertoires in COVID-19. The data were produced by immunoSEQ multiplex PCR, yet TCRdb's version contains in-frame clones alone and is incomplete. The repertoire holds some 190,000 clones, with approximately 80% as singletons. Material for sequencing was peripheral blood. The source of these receptors is a woman aged 80 or over with COVID-19, enrolled during active disease.

This clone was counted once. The V call is TRBV28, the J call TRBJ2-3, with D possibly being TRBD2 (7 bases). Germline V CDR1 and CDR2: MDHEN, SYDVKM. The CDR3 runs 17 residues. V was trimmed by 4 bases and J by 4 bases, leaving 21 bases between them. The CDR3 reads CASSSPWGRELPDTQYF. The CDR3, as DNA: TGTGCCAGCAGTTCCCCGTGGGGGCGGGAGTTGCCAGATACGCAGTATTTT.

V and J are TRBV2 and TRBJ2-2, with a possible D match to TRBD1 (5 bases). V dropped 1 base and J dropped 5 bases, with 11 bases sitting between them. Germline V lookup: CDR1 SNHLY, CDR2 FYNNEI. This CDR3 contains 15 residues. Here the CDR3 DNA reads TGTGCCAGCAGTGAAGTCCCCAGGGCGACCGGGGAGCTGTTTTTT. Protein product: CASSEVPRATGELFF.

The rearrangement uses TRBV4-1 and TRBJ1-4; D may be TRBD1 (5 bases). Germline CDR1 is MGHRA and CDR2 is YSYEKL. The V and J ends lost 0 bases and 0 bases respectively, with 14 bases between them. CDR3 length: 18 amino acids. The CDR3 is CASSQDFRVPSTNEKLFF. CDR3 DNA: TGCGCCAGCAGCCAAGATTTCAGGGTACCCTCAACTAATGAAAAACTGTTTTTT.

The V and J genes are TRBV15 and TRBJ1-4, with D maybe TRBD1 (6 bases). This CDR3 has 14 amino acids. Germline V CDR1 and CDR2: LNHNV, YYDKDF (reference sequence). V lost 3 bases and J lost 4, with 9 bases in between. Written as DNA, the CDR3 is TGTGCCACCAGCAGGGACAGCCTTAATGAAAAACTGTTTTTT. Its translation is CATSRDSLNEKLFF.

V gene TRBV29-1 combines with J gene TRBJ1-6; TRBD1 matches at 9 bases. CDR1 SQVTM and CDR2 ANQGSEA come from the germline V gene. V lost 4 bases, J lost 10 bases, and 2 bases stayed unmatched. This CDR3 is 12 amino acids long. CDR3 in amino acids: CSVGDRDSPLHF. CDR3 bases: TGCAGCGTTGGGGACAGGGACTCACCCCTCCACTTT.

This sequence joins TRBV28 and TRBJ2-7; 12 nucleotides match TRBD2. CDR1 is MDHEN, CDR2 SYDVKM, per germline. The CDR3 length is 17 residues. The V segment lost 4 bases and the J segment 2 bases; nucleotides outside the gene matches: 9. The CDR3 DNA reads as TGTGCCAGCAGTTCAACTAGCGGGAGGCCCAGCCCCTACGAGCAGTACTTC. It yields the protein CASSSTSGRPSPYEQYF. Using reference TRBV28 and TRBJ2-7 for the parts outside the CDR3, the full variable domain is DVKVTQSSRYLVKRTGEKVFLECVQDMDHENMFWYRQDPGLGLRLIYFSYDVKMKEKGDIPEGYSVSREKKERFSLILESASTNQTSMYLCASSSTSGRPSPYEQYFGPGTRLTVT.

This sequence joins TRBV7-2 and TRBJ2-7, with TRBD2 matching over 8 bases. Germline V gene data show CDR1 as SGHTA and CDR2 as FQGNSA. The V segment lost 0 bases and the J segment 7 bases; nucleotides outside the gene matches: 8. The CDR3 runs to 15 residues. CDR3 in DNA: TGTGCCAGCAGCTTAGCGGCAGGGGCGGGGGGAGAGCAGTACTTC. The encoded protein is CASSLAAGAGGEQYF.

The V call is TRBV5-1, the J call TRBJ1-2; no clear D gene. The CDR3 length is 15 residues. Trimming removed 4 bases at V and 2 bases at J, with 15 bases between. Germline V lookup: CDR1 SGHRS, CDR2 YFSETQ. CDR3 sequence: CASSPGLNSNYGYTF. DNA for the CDR3: TGCGCCAGCAGCCCTGGACTTAATTCCAACTATGGCTACACCTTC.